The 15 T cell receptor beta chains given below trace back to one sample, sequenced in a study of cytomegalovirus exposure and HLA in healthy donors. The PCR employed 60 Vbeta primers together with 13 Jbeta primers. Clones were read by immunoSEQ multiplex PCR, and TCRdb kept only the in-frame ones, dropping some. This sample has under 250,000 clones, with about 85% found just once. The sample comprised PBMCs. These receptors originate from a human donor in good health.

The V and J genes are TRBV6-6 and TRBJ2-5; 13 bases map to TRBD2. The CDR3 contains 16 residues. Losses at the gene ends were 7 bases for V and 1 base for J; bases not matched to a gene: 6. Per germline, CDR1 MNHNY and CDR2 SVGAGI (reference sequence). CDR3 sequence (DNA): TGTGCCAGCACCCCTCGGACTAGCGGGAGCCAAGAGACCCAGTACTTC. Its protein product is CASTPRTSGSQETQYF.

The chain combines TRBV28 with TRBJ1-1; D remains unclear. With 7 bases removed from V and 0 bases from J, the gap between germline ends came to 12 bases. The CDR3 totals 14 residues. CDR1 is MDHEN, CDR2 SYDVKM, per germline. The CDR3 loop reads CASISDWMNTEAFF. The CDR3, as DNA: TGTGCCAGCATTTCGGACTGGATGAACACTGAAGCTTTCTTT. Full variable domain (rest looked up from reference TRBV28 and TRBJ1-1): DVKVTQSSRYLVKRTGEKVFLECVQDMDHENMFWYRQDPGLGLRLIYFSYDVKMKEKGDIPEGYSVSREKKERFSLILESASTNQTSMYLCASISDWMNTEAFFGQGTRLTVV.

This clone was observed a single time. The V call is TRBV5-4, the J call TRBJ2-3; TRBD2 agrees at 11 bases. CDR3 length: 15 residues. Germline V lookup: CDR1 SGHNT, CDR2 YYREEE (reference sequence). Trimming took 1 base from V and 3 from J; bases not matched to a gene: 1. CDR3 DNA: TGTGCCAGCAGCTTGACTAGCGGGAGAACAGATACGCAGTATTTT. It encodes CASSLTSGRTDTQYF.

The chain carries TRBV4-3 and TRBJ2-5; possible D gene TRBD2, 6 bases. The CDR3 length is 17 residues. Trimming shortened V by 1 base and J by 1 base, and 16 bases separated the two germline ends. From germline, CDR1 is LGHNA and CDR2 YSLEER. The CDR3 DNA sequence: TGCGCCAGCAGCCAAGTAAGCGGGTGGATTACCCAAGAGACCCAGTACTTC. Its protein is CASSQVSGWITQETQYF.

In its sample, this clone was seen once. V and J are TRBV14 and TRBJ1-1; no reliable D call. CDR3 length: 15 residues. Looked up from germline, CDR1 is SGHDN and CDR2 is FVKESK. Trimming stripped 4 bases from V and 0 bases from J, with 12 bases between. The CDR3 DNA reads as TGTGCCAGCAGCCGCCTGACACCTATGAACACTGAAGCTTTCTTT. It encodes CASSRLTPMNTEAFF.

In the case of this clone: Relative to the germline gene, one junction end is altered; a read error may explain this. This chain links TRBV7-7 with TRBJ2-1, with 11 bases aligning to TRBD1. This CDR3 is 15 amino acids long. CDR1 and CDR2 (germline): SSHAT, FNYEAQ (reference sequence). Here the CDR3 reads CASSQRPGQGDEQFF. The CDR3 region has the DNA TGTGCTAGCAGCCAGCGCCCGGGACAGGGGGATGAGCAGTTCTTC.

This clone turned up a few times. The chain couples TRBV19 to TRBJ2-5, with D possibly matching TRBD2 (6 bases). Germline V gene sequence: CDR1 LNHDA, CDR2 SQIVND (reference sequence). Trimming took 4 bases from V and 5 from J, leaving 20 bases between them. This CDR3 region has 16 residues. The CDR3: CASSNGGGVGYETQYF. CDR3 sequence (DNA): TGTGCCAGTAGTAACGGGGGTGGGGTGGGGTATGAGACCCAGTACTTC.

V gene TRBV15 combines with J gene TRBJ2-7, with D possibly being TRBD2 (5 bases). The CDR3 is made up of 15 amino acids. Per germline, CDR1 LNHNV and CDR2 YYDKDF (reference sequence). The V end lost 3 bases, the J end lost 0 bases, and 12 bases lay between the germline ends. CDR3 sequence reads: CATSRRAVNSYEQYF. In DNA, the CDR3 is TGTGCCACCAGCAGGAGGGCAGTTAACTCCTACGAGCAGTACTTC.

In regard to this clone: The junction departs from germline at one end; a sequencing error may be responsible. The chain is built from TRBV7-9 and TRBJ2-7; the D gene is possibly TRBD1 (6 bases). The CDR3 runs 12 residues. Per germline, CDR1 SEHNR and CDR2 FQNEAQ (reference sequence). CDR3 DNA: TGTTCCAGCAGCTTCCAGGGGCTTGAGCAGTACTTC. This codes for CSSSFQGLEQYF.

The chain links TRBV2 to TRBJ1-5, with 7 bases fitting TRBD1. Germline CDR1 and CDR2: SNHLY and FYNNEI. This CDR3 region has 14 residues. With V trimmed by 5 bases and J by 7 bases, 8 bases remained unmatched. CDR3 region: CASSKRDREQPQHF. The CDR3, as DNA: TGTGCCAGCAGTAAGAGAGACAGGGAGCAGCCCCAGCATTTT.

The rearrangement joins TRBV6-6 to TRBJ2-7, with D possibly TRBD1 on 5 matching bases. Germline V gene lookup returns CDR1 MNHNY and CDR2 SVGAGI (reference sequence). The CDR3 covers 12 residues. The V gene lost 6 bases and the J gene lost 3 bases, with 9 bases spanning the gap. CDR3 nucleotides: TGTGCCAGCAGCTCCAGGGTCTACGAGCAGTACTTC. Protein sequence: CASSSRVYEQYF.

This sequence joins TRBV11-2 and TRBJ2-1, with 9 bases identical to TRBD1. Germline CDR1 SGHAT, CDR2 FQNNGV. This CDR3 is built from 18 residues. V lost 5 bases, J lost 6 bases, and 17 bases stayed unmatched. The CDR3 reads CASSKITGGAETINEQFF. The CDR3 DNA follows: TGTGCCAGCAGCAAAATAACAGGGGGCGCCGAGACAATCAATGAGCAGTTCTTC.

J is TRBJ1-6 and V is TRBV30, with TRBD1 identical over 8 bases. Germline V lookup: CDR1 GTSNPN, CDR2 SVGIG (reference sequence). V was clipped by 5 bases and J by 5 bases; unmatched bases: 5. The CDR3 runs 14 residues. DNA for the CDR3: TGTGCCTGGGGCAGGGGGCGAGATAATTCACCCCTCCACTTT. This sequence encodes CAWGRGRDNSPLHF.

CDR3 nucleotides: TGTGCCAGTAGTATAGGAGCCCGGACAGGGGGCGTCACTGAAGCTTTCTTT. Translated: CASSIGARTGGVTEAFF. The V gene is TRBV19, the J gene TRBJ1-1; 11 bases map to TRBD1. J was trimmed by 4 bases and V by 1 base; bases with no gene match: 8. Germline CDR1 and CDR2: LNHDA and SQIVND (reference sequence). This CDR3 spans 17 amino acids.

CDR3 DNA: TGTGCCAGCAGCTTAGCGCCGGGACAGGATGCCTACGAGCAGTACTTC. It translates to CASSLAPGQDAYEQYF. The chain recombines TRBV7-6 with TRBJ2-7, with 8 bases identical to TRBD1. The CDR3 is made up of 16 amino acids. CDR1 and CDR2 (germline): SGHVS, FNYEAQ. Trimming removed 0 bases from V and 2 bases from J; junction bases left unmatched: 6.